This TCR beta chain was sequenced in a study of cytotoxic CD8 clonotypes in ibrutinib-treated CLL (dated by TCRdb to the early 2020s). With respect to the entire study: The cohort was composed of some twelve relapsed/refractory and about 15 treatment-naive patients; IGHV unmutated status was identified in fewer than 18 patients. Patients were still on ibrutinib when every remission and progressive disease sample was collected. Samples at response were collected after a median of about 11 months of treatment, with a range of roughly 6 to 40 months. Cryopreserved peripheral blood mononuclear cells were obtained before treatment, at response, and at either sustained remission or disease progression. Longitudinal samples were obtainable from about 30% of the roughly 90 participants in the trial. On average, each sample yielded about 260,000 productive templates and 85,000 to 95,000 productive rearrangements. Partial responses were observed in roughly 24 patients and complete responses in 2; after a median follow-up of 68 months, remission was maintained in 15 or so patients and progression was observed in some twelve.

For TCR beta library preparation, approximately 2 micrograms of genomic DNA were extracted from the cryopreserved PBMCs. Longitudinal blood samples from CLL patients on ibrutinib monotherapy were analyzed using high-throughput TCR beta sequencing. Patients were enrolled in a phase 2 open-label single-center ibrutinib monotherapy trial. As for this clone: Its recognized antigen is unknown. Per-nucleotide qualities are absent, and no much larger clonotype sits a single base away.

On the study overall, not on this receptor specifically: Sampling times were not matched between patients in sustained remission and patients whose disease was progressing, and lymph node repertoires were not examined. Baseline clonality exceeded that of age-matched healthy donors and correlated strongly with circulating CD8+ T-cell counts. At ibrutinib response clonality went up, during sustained remission it held steady, and at progression it dropped back toward baseline. Public clonotypes were rare and either shrank or stayed stable during treatment, and the rise in clonality at ibrutinib response reflected expansion of private clonotypes.

On a MiSeq, deep resolution sequencing aimed for a depth between 1 in 1 million and 1 in 200,000 T cells, with each clonotype covered 10x on average. TCR beta libraries were generated with the immunoSEQ hsTCRB Kit. In the authors' own workflow: The data were analyzed with ImmunoSEQ Analyzer and ImmunoSEQ Data Assistant, and V, D and J gene assignments followed IMGT definitions. Clonality, which ranges from 0 to 1, was calculated as one minus the normalized Shannon entropy of productive rearrangement frequencies. Public clonotype analysis was restricted to overrepresented clonotypes comprising at least 0.05% of each patient's repertoire. Repertoires from more than ten age-matched healthy donors in immuneACCESS were used as clonality controls. TCRdb mirrors the immuneACCESS table, restricted to in-frame sequences. Some clones are absent from its copies; in checked studies, under half trace to an unresolved V gene, and the reason for the others is unknown. V and J calls and clone size are copied from that table; D and trimming were computed from the DNA. This sample comprises under 150,000 clones, approximately 80% of them detected only once. The top ten constitute 7.6% of the sample.

CDR1 and CDR2 were assigned from the germline V gene (reference sequence) as DFQATT and SNEGSKA. V is reduced by 0 bases and J by 9 bases, leaving a spacing of 8 bases between them. The CDR3 measures 11 amino acids from cysteine to phenylalanine. Here the CDR3 DNA is all that survives: 33 bases in frame from base 1. The sequencing here drew on PBMCs, taken after 36 months of ibrutinib treatment. The rearranged segments are TRBV20-1 and TRBJ2-5; the D gene is unclear. This receptor was obtained from a human donor with chronic lymphocytic leukemia. The CDR3 has the sequence CSARDNRAQYF. Here is the DNA: TGCAGTGCTAGAGATAATAGGGCCCAGTACTTC.